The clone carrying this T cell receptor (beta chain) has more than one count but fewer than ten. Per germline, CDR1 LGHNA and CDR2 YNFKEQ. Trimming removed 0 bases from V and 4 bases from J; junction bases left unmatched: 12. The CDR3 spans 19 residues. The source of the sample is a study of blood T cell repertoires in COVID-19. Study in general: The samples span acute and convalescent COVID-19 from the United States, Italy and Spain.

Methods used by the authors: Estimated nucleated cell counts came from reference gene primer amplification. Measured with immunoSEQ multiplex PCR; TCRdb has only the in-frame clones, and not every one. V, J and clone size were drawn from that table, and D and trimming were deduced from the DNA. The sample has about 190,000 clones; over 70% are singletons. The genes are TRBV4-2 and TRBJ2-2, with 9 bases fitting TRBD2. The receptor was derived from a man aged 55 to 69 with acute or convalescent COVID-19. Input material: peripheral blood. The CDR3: CASSQDRSSGRLSTGELFF. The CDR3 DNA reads TGTGCCAGCAGCCAAGATCGAAGTAGCGGGAGATTATCCACCGGGGAGCTGTTTTTT.